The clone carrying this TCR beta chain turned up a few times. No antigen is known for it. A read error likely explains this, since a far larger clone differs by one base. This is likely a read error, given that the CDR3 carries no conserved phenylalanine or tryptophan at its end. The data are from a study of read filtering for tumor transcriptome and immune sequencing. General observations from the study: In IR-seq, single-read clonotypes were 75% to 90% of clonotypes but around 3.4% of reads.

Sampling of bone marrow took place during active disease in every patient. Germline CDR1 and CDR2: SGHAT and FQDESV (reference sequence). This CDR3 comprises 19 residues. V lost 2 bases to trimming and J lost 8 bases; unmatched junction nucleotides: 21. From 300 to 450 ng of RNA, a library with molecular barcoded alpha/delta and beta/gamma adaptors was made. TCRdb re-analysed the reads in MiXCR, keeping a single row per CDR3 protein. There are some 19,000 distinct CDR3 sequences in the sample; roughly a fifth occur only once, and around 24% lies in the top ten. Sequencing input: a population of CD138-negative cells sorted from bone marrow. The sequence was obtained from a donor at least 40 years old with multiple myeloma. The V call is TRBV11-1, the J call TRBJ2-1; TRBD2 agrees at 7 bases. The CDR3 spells CASSLRGAGVIVRADEQFL. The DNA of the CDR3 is TGTGCCAGCAGCTTAAGAGGGGCGGGAGTAATTGTTAGGGCAGATGAGCAGTTCCTC.